The clone carrying this T cell receptor beta chain showed up just once. This record comes from a study of shared clonotypes between healthy human individuals. Study processing details: Filtering of immunoSEQ junctional sequences could not match full-length read filtering. The protocol was immunoSEQ multiplex PCR, while the TCRdb copy is restricted to in-frame clones and leaves out a portion. The V and J calls and clone size are taken from that table; D and trimming were inferred from the DNA. This sample yields roughly 2.5 million clones, of which about 92% are seen a single time; around 0.14% belongs to the top ten. The CDR3 has 12 residues. In germline, CDR1 is MNHEY, CDR2 SVGAGI. V lost 7 bases and J lost 6, with 7 bases in between.

The rearrangement uses TRBV6-5 and TRBJ1-6, with D unresolved. The specimen was naive CD4+ T cells sorted from blood. This sample's subset: CD45RA+ positively selected. The receptor comes from a man between 18 and 29 years old in good health. The CDR3 DNA sequence: TGTGCCAGCAAAGTTGCTAATTCACCCCTCCACTTT. Translating gives CASKVANSPLHF.